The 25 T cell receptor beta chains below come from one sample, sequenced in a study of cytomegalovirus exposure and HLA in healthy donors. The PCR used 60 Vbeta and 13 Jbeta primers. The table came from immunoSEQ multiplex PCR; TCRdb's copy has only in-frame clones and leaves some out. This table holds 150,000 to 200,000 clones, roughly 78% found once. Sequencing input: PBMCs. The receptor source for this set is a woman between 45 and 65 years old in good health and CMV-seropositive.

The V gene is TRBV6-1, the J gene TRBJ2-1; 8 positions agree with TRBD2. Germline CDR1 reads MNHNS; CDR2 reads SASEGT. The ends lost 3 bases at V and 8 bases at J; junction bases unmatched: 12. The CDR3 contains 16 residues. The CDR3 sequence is CASSDPLSGGRDEQFF. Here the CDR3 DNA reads TGTGCCAGCAGTGACCCTCTAAGCGGGGGTAGGGATGAGCAGTTCTTC.

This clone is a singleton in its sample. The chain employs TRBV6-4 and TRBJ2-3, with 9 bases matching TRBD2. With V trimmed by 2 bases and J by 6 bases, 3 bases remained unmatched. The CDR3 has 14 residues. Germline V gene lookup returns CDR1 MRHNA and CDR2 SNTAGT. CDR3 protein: CASSDGGGADTQYF. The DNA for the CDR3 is TGTGCCAGCAGTGACGGCGGGGGGGCGGATACGCAGTATTTT.

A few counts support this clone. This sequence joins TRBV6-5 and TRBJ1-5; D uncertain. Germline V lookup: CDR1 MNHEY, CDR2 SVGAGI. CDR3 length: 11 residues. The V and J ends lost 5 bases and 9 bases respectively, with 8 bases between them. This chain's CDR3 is CASSEVGPQHF. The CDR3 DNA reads TGTGCCAGCAGTGAGGTGGGGCCCCAGCATTTT.

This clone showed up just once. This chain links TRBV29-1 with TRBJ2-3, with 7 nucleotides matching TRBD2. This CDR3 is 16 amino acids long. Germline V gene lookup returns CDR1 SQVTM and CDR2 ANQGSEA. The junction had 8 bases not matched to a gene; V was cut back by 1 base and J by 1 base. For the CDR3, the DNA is TGCAGCGTTGAAGGGGGATATCGGGGGGGCACAGATACGCAGTATTTT. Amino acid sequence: CSVEGGYRGGTDTQYF.

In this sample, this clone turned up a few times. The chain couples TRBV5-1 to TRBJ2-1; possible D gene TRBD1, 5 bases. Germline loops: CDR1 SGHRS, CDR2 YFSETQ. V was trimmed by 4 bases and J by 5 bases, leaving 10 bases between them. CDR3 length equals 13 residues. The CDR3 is CASSRWGHNEQFF. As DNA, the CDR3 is TGCGCCAGCAGCCGATGGGGCCACAATGAGCAGTTCTTC.

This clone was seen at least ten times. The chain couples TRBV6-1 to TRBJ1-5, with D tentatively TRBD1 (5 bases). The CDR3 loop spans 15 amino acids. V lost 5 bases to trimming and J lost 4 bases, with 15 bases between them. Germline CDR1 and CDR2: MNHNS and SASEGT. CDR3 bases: TGTGCCAGCAGTCCTGGGCCGGAGGGGAATCAGCCCCAGCATTTT. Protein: CASSPGPEGNQPQHF.

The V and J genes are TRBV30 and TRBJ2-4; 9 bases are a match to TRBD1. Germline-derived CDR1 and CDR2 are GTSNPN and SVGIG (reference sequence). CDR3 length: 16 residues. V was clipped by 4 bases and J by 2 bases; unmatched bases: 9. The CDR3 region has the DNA TGTGCCTGGACCCCTTGGGACAGGGACTCCAAAAACATTCAGTACTTC. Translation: CAWTPWDRDSKNIQYF.

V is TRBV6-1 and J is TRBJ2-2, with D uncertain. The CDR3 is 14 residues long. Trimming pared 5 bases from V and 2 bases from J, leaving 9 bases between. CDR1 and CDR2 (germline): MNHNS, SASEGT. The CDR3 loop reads CASSTTRNTGELFF. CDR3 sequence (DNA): TGTGCCAGCAGTACTACAAGAAACACCGGGGAGCTGTTTTTT.

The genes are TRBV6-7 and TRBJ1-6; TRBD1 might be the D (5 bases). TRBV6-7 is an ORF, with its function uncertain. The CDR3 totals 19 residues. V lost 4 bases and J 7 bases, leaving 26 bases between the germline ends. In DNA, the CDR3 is TGTGCCAGCAGTTCCCAAACCACAGGCCATATAGATCGGAATTCACCCCTCCACTTT. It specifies CASSSQTTGHIDRNSPLHF.

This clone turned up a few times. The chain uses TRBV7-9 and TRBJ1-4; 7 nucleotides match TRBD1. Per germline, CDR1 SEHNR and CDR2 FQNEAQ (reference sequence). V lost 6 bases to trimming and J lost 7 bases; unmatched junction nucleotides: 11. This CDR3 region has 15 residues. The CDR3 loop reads CASSQGESTGEKLFF. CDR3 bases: TGTGCCAGCAGTCAGGGGGAATCTACGGGTGAAAAACTGTTTTTT.

Here the CDR3 reads CASSDRASYEQYF. CDR3 bases: TGTGCCAGCAGCGACAGGGCATCCTACGAGCAGTACTTC. The chain recombines TRBV2 with TRBJ2-7; the match to TRBD1 covers 7 bases. This CDR3 is 13 amino acids long. Germline assignment: CDR1 SNHLY and CDR2 FYNNEI. V was clipped by 6 bases and J by 1 base; unmatched bases: 3.

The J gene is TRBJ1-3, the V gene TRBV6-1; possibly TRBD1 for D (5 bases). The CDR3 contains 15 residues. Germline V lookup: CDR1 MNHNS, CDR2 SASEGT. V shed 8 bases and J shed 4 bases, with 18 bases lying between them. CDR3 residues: CASCRAGGGGNTIYF. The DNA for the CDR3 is TGTGCCAGCTGCCGCGCGGGGGGAGGCGGAAACACCATATATTTT.

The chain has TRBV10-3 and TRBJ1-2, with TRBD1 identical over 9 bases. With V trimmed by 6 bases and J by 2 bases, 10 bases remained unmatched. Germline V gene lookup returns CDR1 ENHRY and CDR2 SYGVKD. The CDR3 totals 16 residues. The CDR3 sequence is CAISPGQGGSNYGYTF. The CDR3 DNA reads TGTGCCATCAGCCCGGGACAGGGTGGTTCGAACTATGGCTACACCTTC.

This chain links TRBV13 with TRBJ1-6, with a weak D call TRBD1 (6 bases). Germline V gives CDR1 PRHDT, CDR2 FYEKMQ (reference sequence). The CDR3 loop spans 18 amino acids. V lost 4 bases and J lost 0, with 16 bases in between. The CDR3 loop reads CASSSNQDRSSYNSPLHF. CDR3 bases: TGTGCCAGCAGCTCCAATCAGGACAGAAGCTCCTATAATTCACCCCTCCACTTT.

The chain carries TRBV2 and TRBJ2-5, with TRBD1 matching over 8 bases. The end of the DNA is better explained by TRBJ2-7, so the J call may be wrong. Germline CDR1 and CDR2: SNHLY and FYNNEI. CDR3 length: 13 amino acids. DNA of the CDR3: TGTGCCACCAGACAGGGGATCTCCTACGAGCAGTACTTC. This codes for CATRQGISYEQYF.

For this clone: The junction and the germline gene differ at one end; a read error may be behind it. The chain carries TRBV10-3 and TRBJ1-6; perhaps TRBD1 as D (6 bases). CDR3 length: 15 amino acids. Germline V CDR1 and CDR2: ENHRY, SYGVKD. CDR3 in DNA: TGTGCCATCAGCAAGACAACAGGGAATAAGTCACCCCTCCACTTT. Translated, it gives CAISKTTGNKSPLHF.

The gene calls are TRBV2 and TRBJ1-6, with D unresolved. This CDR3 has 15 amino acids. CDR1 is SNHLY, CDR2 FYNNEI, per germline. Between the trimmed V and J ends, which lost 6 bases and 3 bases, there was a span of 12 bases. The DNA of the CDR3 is TGTGCCAGCAGGCAAGAGGGCCTCTATAATTCACCCCTCCACTTT. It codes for CASRQEGLYNSPLHF.

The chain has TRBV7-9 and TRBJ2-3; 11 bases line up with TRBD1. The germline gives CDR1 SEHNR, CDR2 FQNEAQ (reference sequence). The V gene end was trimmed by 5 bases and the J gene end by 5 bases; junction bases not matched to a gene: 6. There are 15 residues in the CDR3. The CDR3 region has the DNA TGTGCCAGCAGCGAGGGACAGGGGGTATTAGATACGCAGTATTTT. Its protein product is CASSEGQGVLDTQYF.

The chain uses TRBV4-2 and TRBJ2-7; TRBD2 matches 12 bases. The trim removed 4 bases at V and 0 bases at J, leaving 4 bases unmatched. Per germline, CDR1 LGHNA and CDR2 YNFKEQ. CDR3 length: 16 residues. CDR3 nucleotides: TGTGCCAGCAGCCGTGGACTAGCGGGACCCTCCTACGAGCAGTACTTC. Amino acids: CASSRGLAGPSYEQYF.

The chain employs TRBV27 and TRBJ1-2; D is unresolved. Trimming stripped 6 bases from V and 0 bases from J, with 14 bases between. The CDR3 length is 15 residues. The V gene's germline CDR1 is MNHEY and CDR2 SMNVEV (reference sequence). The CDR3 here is CASSPAGRSNYGYTF. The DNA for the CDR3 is TGTGCCAGCAGCCCCGCCGGTAGATCTAACTATGGCTACACCTTC.

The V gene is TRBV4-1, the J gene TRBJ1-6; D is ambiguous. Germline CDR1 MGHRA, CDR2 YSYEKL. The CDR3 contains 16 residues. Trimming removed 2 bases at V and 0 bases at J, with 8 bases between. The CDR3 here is CASSQLSSSYNSPLHF. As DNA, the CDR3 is TGCGCCAGCAGCCAACTCTCGAGCTCCTATAATTCACCCCTCCACTTT.

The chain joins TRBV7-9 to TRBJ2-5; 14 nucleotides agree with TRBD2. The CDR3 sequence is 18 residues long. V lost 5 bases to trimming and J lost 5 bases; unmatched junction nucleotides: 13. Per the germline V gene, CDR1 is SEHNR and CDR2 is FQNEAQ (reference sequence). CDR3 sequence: CASSLQLTSGGAGETQYF. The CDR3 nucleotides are TGTGCCAGCAGCCTCCAGTTGACTAGCGGGGGGGCCGGGGAGACCCAGTACTTC.

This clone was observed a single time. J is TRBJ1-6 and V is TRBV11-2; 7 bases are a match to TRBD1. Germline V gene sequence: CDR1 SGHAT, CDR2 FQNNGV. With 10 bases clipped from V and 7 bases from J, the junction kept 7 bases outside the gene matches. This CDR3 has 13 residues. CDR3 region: CATEGQTNSPLHF. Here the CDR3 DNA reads TGTGCCACAGAGGGACAGACCAATTCACCCCTCCACTTT.

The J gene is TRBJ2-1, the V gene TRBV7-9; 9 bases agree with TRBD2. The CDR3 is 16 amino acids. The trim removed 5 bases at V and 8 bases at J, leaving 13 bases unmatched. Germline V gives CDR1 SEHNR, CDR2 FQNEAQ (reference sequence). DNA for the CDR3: TGTGCCAGCAGCCGCAGTGGGCGGGGGGGCGGCGATGAGCAGTTCTTC. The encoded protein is CASSRSGRGGGDEQFF.

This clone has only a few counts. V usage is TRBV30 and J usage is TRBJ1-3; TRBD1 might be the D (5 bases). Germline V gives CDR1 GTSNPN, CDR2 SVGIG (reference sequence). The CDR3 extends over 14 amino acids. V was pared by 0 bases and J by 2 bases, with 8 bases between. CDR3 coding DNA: TGTGCCTGGAGTGTGTGGGGCGCTGGAAACACCATATATTTT. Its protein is CAWSVWGAGNTIYF.